Listed below are T cell receptor beta chains from one sample, sequenced in a study of read filtering for tumor transcriptome and immune sequencing. TCRdb recomputed calls from the reads with MiXCR, one row per CDR3 protein. The data show some 120,000 distinct CDR3 sequences, roughly 13% seen once. The sample comprised a population of CD138-negative cells sorted from bone marrow. Source of these receptors: a donor aged 40 or over with multiple myeloma. Both conserved end residues are part of each CDR3. Expanded clones get a size class; other rows say once, few or many, or leave the size out.

CDR3: CSASDRGVGTQYF
V: TRBV29-1
size: few

CDR3: CASKELAGGPRVSDEQFF
V: TRBV19
size: -

CDR3: CSVEGTSGSLETQYF
V: TRBV29-1
size: -

CDR3: CASSSNMNTEAFF
V: TRBV27
size: many

CDR3: CASSTTRGQPQHF
V: TRBV7-2
size: many

CDR3: CASSLQGGLTYNEQFF
V: TRBV7-6
size: -

CDR3: CASSYAGGRETQYF
V: TRBV5-1
size: -

CDR3: CSASDPTGGGNEQFF
V: TRBV20-1
size: many

CDR3: CASSTGLAGGPSETQYF
V: TRBV7-3
size: many

CDR3: CASSKVCGSPPQGEQFF
V: TRBV21-1
size: many

CDR3: CASSEVGRQETQYF
V: TRBV7-2
size: many

CDR3: CASIGGWENTEAFF
V: TRBV6-5
size: many

CDR3: CASSEEVASWDTQYF
V: TRBV6-1
size: -

CDR3: CASGFGGNSYEQYF
V: TRBV7-8
size: -

CDR3: CASSIQQGAGGYTF
V: TRBV19
size: many

CDR3: CASSQEVSSAGLFF
V: TRBV3-1
size: -

CDR3: CASSWINEQFF
V: TRBV5-6
size: many

CDR3: CASSPRDAKNIQYF
V: TRBV3-1
size: many

CDR3: CASNPRGPNTEAFF
V: TRBV2
size: many

CDR3: CASSPQGLASADTQYF
V: TRBV19
size: many

CDR3: CASSMGGGQGKLFF
V: TRBV19
size: many

CDR3: CASSFTLVEETQYF
V: TRBV7-9
size: many

CDR3: CASSVSGSSTDTQYF
V: TRBV5-1
size: many

CDR3: CSLRRVQSRDEQFF
V: TRBV20-1
size: many

CDR3: CASSQDRRGVYEKLFF
V: TRBV14
size: many

CDR3: CAWTTSTYEQYF
V: TRBV30
size: -

CDR3: CASMWDYEQFF
V: TRBV6-1
size: many

CDR3: CASREDRANSPLHF
V: TRBV2
size: few

CDR3: CASTQQGAPWETQYF
V: TRBV5-5
size: -

CDR3: CSATLRGGGYNEQFF
V: TRBV29-1
size: many

CDR3: CASSLGQELDEQFF
V: TRBV5-1
size: -

CDR3: CASSKAQSPNEKLFF
V: TRBV11-2
size: many

CDR3: CASRTSGSYEQYF
V: TRBV28
size: many

CDR3: CASNLGGQETQYF
V: TRBV2
size: many

CDR3: CASSQVTEGPQHF
V: TRBV3-1
size: many

CDR3: CASSLEAGSTEAFF
V: TRBV11-2
size: many

CDR3: CSVGLRDTGISYNEQFF
V: TRBV29-1
size: many

CDR3: CSAKSGAGTDTQYF
V: TRBV20-1
size: many

CDR3: CASSKQTGTRSGANVLTF
V: TRBV4-2
size: medium-sized

CDR3: CASSFNRDYPSETQYF
V: TRBV3-1
size: many

CDR3: CASSSRTYQETQYF
V: TRBV5-1
size: many

CDR3: CSVRQGSSSPLHF
V: TRBV29-1
size: many

CDR3: CASSSREQFF
V: TRBV12-3/TRBV12-4
size: many

CDR3: CASSLQRGPVYEQYF
V: TRBV12-3/TRBV12-4
size: many

CDR3: CASGTGAVVNTGELFF
V: TRBV28
size: few

CDR3: CSASAYGSLRDNEQFF
V: TRBV20-1
size: many